These 27 T cell receptor beta chains came from one sample sequenced in a study of T cells after yellow fever vaccination (dated by TCRdb to between 2018 and 2021). Sample treatment or condition, as interpreted from the label and publication: live attenuated yellow fever vaccine strain. Library preparation was by 5' RACE. TCRdb records Illumina NovaSeq 6000 as the sequencer. In-frame beta chains were kept once TCRdb had trimmed the public reads at Q25 with fastp and called clones with MiXCR. Identical CDR3 proteins give one entry, which carries the most common genes and DNA. The sample includes hundreds of thousands of distinct CDR3 sequences, with 3.6% observed a single time. The biggest ten clones account for around 24% of the sample. The source was PBMCs, collected on the day of the yellow fever booster vaccination. The receptors derive from a man younger than 35 who received the YFV17D yellow fever vaccine.

V gene TRBV18 combines with J gene TRBJ1-2; weak D call: TRBD1 (5 bases). CDR1 and CDR2 (germline): KGHSH, LQKENI. This CDR3 has 15 residues. Trimming pared 5 bases from V and 3 bases from J, leaving 16 bases between. CDR3 loop: CASSAREADHYGYTF. In DNA, the CDR3 is TGTGCCAGCTCAGCCAGGGAAGCGGACCACTATGGCTACACCTTC.

This clonotype has just a few counts. V and J are TRBV5-1 and TRBJ2-7; TRBD1 or TRBD2 may be the D gene (5 bases each). The length of the CDR3 is 12 residues. Per the germline V gene, CDR1 is SGHRS and CDR2 is YFSETQ. V was clipped by 3 bases and J by 4 bases, with 8 bases between them. The CDR3 region is CASSWDGYEQYV. Here the CDR3 DNA reads TGCGCCAGCAGCTGGGACGGATACGAGCAGTACGTC.

CDR3: CSAREGGLLYSEQFF. CDR3 DNA sequence: TGCAGTGCTAGAGAGGGGGGGTTACTGTATAGTGAGCAGTTCTTC. V is TRBV20-1 and J is TRBJ2-1; TRBD2 aligns across 7 bases. Germline assignment: CDR1 DFQATT and CDR2 SNEGSKA (reference sequence). The V segment lost 0 bases and the J segment 9 bases; nucleotides outside the gene matches: 11. This CDR3 comprises 15 residues.

This clonotype was counted between two and nine times. J is TRBJ1-6 and V is TRBV11-3; no reliable D call. Germline CDR1 and CDR2: SGHNT and YENEEA. Trimming removed 4 bases at V and 10 bases at J, with 20 bases between. The CDR3 sequence is 16 residues long. CDR3 bases: TGTGCCAGCAGCTACCCAAGTGGGCGGTTCGGGTCACCCCTCCACTTT. Translated: CASSYPSGRFGSPLHF. The full variable domain, rest sourced from reference TRBV11-3 and TRBJ1-6, is EAGVVQSPRYKIIEKKQPVAFWCNPISGHNTLYWYLQNLGQGPELLIRYENEEAVDDSQLPKDRFSAERLKGVDSTLKIQPAELGDSAVYLCASSYPSGRFGSPLHFGNGTRLTVT.

This clonotype was picked up a small number of times. The V call is TRBV7-9, the J call TRBJ1-6; possible D gene TRBD1, 6 bases. Looked up from germline, CDR1 is SEHNR and CDR2 is FQNEAQ (reference sequence). Trimming took off 5 bases at V and 9 bases at J, with 11 bases between the two ends. This CDR3 region has 13 residues. The CDR3 bases are TGTGCCAGCAGCGGAGAGGGGGGTTCACCCCTCCACTTT. This gives the protein CASSGEGGSPLHF.

V usage is TRBV6-2 or TRBV6-3 and J usage is TRBJ2-5; TRBD1 matches at 11 bases. V trimming: 6 bases; J trimming: 5 bases; junction bases outside the gene matches: 8. This CDR3 region has 15 residues. Germline V lookup: CDR1 MNHEY, CDR2 SVGEGT. The CDR3 nucleotides are TGTGCCAGCAGCCCGGGACAGGGGGTATCTGAGACCCAGTACTTC. Its translation: CASSPGQGVSETQYF.

Comment on this clonotype: Mismatch with germline at one junction end may stem from a read error. This chain links TRBV7-7 with TRBJ1-5; D gene ambiguous. CDR1 SSHAT and CDR2 FNYEAQ come from the germline V gene (reference sequence). There are 15 residues in the CDR3. The chain's CDR3 is CASSLFYLSNQPQHF. In nucleotides, the CDR3 is TGTGCTAGCAGCTTATTTTATCTCAGCAATCAGCCCCAGCATTTT.

In this sample, this clonotype turned up many times. The CDR3 DNA follows: TGTGCCAGCAGCTTAATCTTTGGTGGAAGCTCCTACAATGAGCAGTTCTTC. Protein product: CASSLIFGGSSYNEQFF. This chain links TRBV7-8 with TRBJ2-1; no firm D call. Per germline, CDR1 SGHVS and CDR2 FQNEAQ. The CDR3 has 17 amino acids. Trimming took off 2 bases at V and 0 bases at J, with 14 bases between the two ends.

Comment on this clonotype: Sequence at one end of the junction differs from germline and may be a read error. The chain joins TRBV5-1 to TRBJ2-3, with TRBD1 identical over 7 bases. The CDR3 spans 15 residues. Germline CDR1 SGHRS, CDR2 YFSETQ. The DNA of the CDR3 is TGCGCCAGCAGCCCGGGACAGTCAAGCACAGATACGGAGTATTTT. It encodes CASSPGQSSTDTEYF.

This clonotype appeared a few times. The chain uses TRBV11-2 and TRBJ2-3; D not resolved. Germline CDR1 reads SGHAT; CDR2 reads FQNNGV. CDR3 length: 15 amino acids. V was pared by 1 base and J by 3 bases, with 11 bases between. Here the CDR3 DNA reads TGTGCCAGCAGCTTAGTGATTGACTCTACAGATACGCAGTATTTT. This sequence encodes CASSLVIDSTDTQYF.

Many counts were recorded for this clonotype. The chain couples TRBV11-2 to TRBJ2-5; tentatively, D is TRBD1 (6 bases). Trimming took 5 bases from V and 5 from J, leaving 15 bases between them. This CDR3 is 14 amino acids long. Germline CDR1 is SGHAT and CDR2 is FQNNGV. CDR3 loop: CASSGETGWETQYF. CDR3 sequence (DNA): TGTGCCAGCAGCGGTGAGACAGGTTGGGAGACCCAGTACTTC.

This clonotype was observed a few times. V and J are TRBV4-1 and TRBJ1-1; 8 bases line up with TRBD1. The germline gives CDR1 MGHRA, CDR2 YSYEKL. The CDR3 is made up of 16 amino acids. J was trimmed by 0 bases and V by 2 bases; bases with no gene match: 5. The CDR3 DNA reads as TGCGCCAGCAGCCAAAAAGGACAGGGATTGAACACTGAAGCTTTCTTT. Translation: CASSQKGQGLNTEAFF.

This clonotype was observed a few times. The chain carries TRBV24-1 and TRBJ2-1; 9 nucleotides match TRBD1. The germline gives CDR1 KGHDR, CDR2 SFDVKD. The length of the CDR3 is 15 residues. V lost 7 bases and J lost 5; bases outside the gene matches: 8. The CDR3: CATSSPGTGNNEQFF. In DNA, the CDR3 is TGTGCCACCAGCTCACCCGGGACAGGGAACAATGAGCAGTTCTTC.

V is TRBV12-3 or TRBV12-4 and J is TRBJ1-1; 8 bases are shared with TRBD1. V dropped 4 bases and J dropped 3; count of bases not matched to a gene: 7. This CDR3 is 15 amino acids long. CDR3 loop: CASSSWTGTYTEAFF. CDR3 DNA sequence: TGTGCCAGCAGTTCCTGGACAGGGACCTACACTGAAGCTTTCTTT.

The genes are TRBV20-1 and TRBJ1-1; D is possibly TRBD1 (5 bases). This CDR3 has 14 residues. Germline V CDR1 and CDR2: DFQATT, SNEGSKA (reference sequence). The V end lost 0 bases, the J end lost 4 bases, and 12 bases lay between the germline ends. The CDR3 DNA is TGCAGTGCTAGAGATCCGGGGGGTGGCACTGAAGCTTTCTTT. Its translation is CSARDPGGGTEAFF.

The chain employs TRBV7-2 and TRBJ1-5; D ambiguous. CDR3 length equals 13 residues. In germline, CDR1 is SGHTA, CDR2 FQGNSA. Trimming cost V 7 bases and J 6 bases, with 13 bases left between them. Written as DNA, the CDR3 is TGTGCCAGCACCCCCCAATGGGGTCAGCCCCAGCATTTT. This encodes CASTPQWGQPQHF.

This clonotype was detected ten times or more. The CDR3 nucleotides are TGTGCCAGCAGCCTCGGAAGGACAGGGCCCTACAATGAGCAGTTCTTC. As protein: CASSLGRTGPYNEQFF. The rearrangement joins TRBV7-9 to TRBJ2-1; 8 bases are shared with TRBD1. J was trimmed by 2 bases and V by 5 bases; bases with no gene match: 8. This CDR3 is 16 amino acids long. The germline V gene encodes CDR1 SEHNR and CDR2 FQNEAQ (reference sequence).

In this sample, this clonotype turned up a few times. The V and J genes are TRBV5-1 and TRBJ2-3; no clear D. CDR3 size: 14 residues. Trimming removed 0 bases from V and 4 bases from J, with 9 bases in between. Germline V gene data show CDR1 as SGHRS and CDR2 as YFSETQ. The CDR3 loop is CASSLEPSADTQYF. In DNA form, the CDR3 reads TGCGCCAGCAGCTTGGAACCCAGCGCAGATACGCAGTATTTT.

This clonotype was counted many times. The chain is built from TRBV3-1 and TRBJ2-3; maybe TRBD2 (5 bases). Trimming removed 0 bases from V and 7 bases from J, with 11 bases in between. The CDR3 totals 14 residues. Germline-derived CDR1 and CDR2 are LGHDT and YNNKEL (reference sequence). CDR3 residues: CASSQELARYTQYF. DNA for the CDR3: TGTGCCAGCAGCCAAGAGCTAGCTCGGTATACGCAGTATTTT.

V usage is TRBV11-2 and J usage is TRBJ2-3, with a weak D call TRBD1 (6 bases). V lost 0 bases and J 0 bases, leaving 13 bases between the germline ends. This CDR3 has 17 amino acids. Germline lookup yields CDR1 SGHAT and CDR2 FQNNGV. CDR3 region: CASSLEGGQRSTDTQYF. The CDR3, as DNA: TGTGCCAGCAGCTTAGAGGGTGGACAGCGAAGCACAGATACGCAGTATTTT.

This chain links TRBV7-2 with TRBJ1-2; D is undetermined. Trimming took off 5 bases at V and 4 bases at J, with 14 bases between the two ends. This CDR3 has 14 residues. In germline, CDR1 is SGHTA, CDR2 FQGNSA. The CDR3 DNA reads TGTGCCAGCAGCCTTACGGACGGTCTCTATGGCTACACCTTC. It is translated as CASSLTDGLYGYTF. The full variable domain, in which reference TRBV7-2 and TRBJ1-2 provide the parts outside the CDR3, is GAGVSQSPSNKVTEKGKDVELRCDPISGHTALYWYRQSLGQGLEFLIYFQGNSAPDKSGLPSDRFSAERTGGSVSTLTIQRTQQEDSAVYLCASSLTDGLYGYTFGSGTRLTVV.

This clonotype occurred a few times. The V call is TRBV29-1, the J call TRBJ1-4, with D possibly being TRBD1 (5 bases). The CDR3 totals 12 residues. V shed 4 bases and J shed 7 bases, with 10 bases lying between them. Germline V gene lookup returns CDR1 SQVTM and CDR2 ANQGSEA. CDR3 nucleotide sequence: TGCAGCGTTGGAGGGGAGGCTGAAAAACTGTTTTTT. Amino acid sequence: CSVGGEAEKLFF.

At least ten counts were recorded for this clonotype. The chain combines TRBV4-1 with TRBJ2-2, with D perhaps matching TRBD2 (5 bases). This CDR3 is built from 14 residues. Trimming cost V 5 bases and J 4 bases, with 11 bases left between them. Germline assignment: CDR1 MGHRA and CDR2 YSYEKL. CDR3 sequence (DNA): TGCGCCAGCAGCTTGAGAGAGGGCACCGGGGAGCTGTTTTTT. Translated: CASSLREGTGELFF.

This clonotype has just a few counts. V and J are TRBV30 and TRBJ1-5, with a tentative D call TRBD1 (5 bases). The V gene's germline CDR1 is GTSNPN and CDR2 SVGIG (reference sequence). The CDR3 runs 13 residues. The V gene lost 3 bases and the J gene lost 2 bases, with 8 bases spanning the gap. CDR3 DNA sequence: TGTGCCTGGAGCCCCAGGGGCAATCAGCCCCAGCATTTT. Protein: CAWSPRGNQPQHF.

This clonotype has more than one count but fewer than ten. The chain is built from TRBV10-3 and TRBJ2-7; D is tentatively TRBD1 or TRBD2 (5 bases each). Germline CDR1 and CDR2: ENHRY and SYGVKD. The CDR3 runs to 15 residues. The germline V and J ends were trimmed by 4 bases and 7 bases, with 20 bases remaining between them. Written as DNA, the CDR3 is TGTGCCATCAGTGGGGACCAGGGACGTGGTTGGGAGCAGTACTTC. Translated, it gives CAISGDQGRGWEQYF.

The chain recombines TRBV12-3 or TRBV12-4 with TRBJ1-2; D gene unclear. The V gene lost 6 bases and the J gene lost 4 bases, with 15 bases spanning the gap. CDR3 length: 14 residues. DNA of the CDR3: TGTGCCAGCAGCAACCGGACGGCTGGCTATGGCTACACCTTC. Translation gives CASSNRTAGYGYTF.

This clonotype was observed a handful of times. The chain couples TRBV9 to TRBJ2-5; D unresolved. The germline CDR1 and CDR2 sequences are SGDLS and YYNGEE. The CDR3 is 14 amino acids. Trimming removed 0 bases at V and 5 bases at J, with 11 bases between. This CDR3 is CASSVGPAAETQYF. The CDR3 nucleotides read TGTGCCAGCAGCGTAGGGCCTGCTGCCGAGACCCAGTACTTC.